These T cell receptor beta chains were read from a single sample in a study of spatial heterogeneity in lung cancer. TCRdb reanalysed the 5' RACE reads using MiXCR and keeps one entry per CDR3 protein. Of over 25,000 distinct CDR3 sequences in the sample, roughly 7.1% were seen once. The source material was lung tumor tissue, sampled at surgery. The receptors shown here come from a male donor with early-stage non-small cell lung cancer. Both conserved end residues are part of each CDR3. The order of the fields is D gene, V gene, clone size, J gene, CDR3 protein, CDR3 DNA. D genes are given only for firm matches. The size of a clone is reported for some rows only, either as once, few or many, or as a class for expanded clones.

NA	TRBV7-8	many	TRBJ2-5	CASSLERQGIGETQYF	TGTGCCAGCAGCTTAGAGCGGCAGGGGATTGGAGAGACCCAGTACTTC
NA	TRBV5-4	many	TRBJ1-2	CASSPRTDRFGYTF	TGTGCCAGCAGCCCCCGGACGGACCGCTTTGGCTACACCTTC
TRBD2	TRBV4-3	many	TRBJ2-3	CASSQSPLAGNTDTQYF	TGCGCCAGCAGCCAAAGCCCACTAGCGGGGAACACAGATACGCAGTATTTT
TRBD2	TRBV29-1	many	TRBJ2-3	CSVEGLAGTDTQYF	TGCAGCGTTGAAGGTCTAGCGGGTACAGATACGCAGTATTTT
TRBD1	TRBV7-2	many	TRBJ2-5	CASSLGTVQETQYF	TGTGCCAGCAGCCTGGGGACAGTCCAAGAGACCCAGTACTTC
TRBD1	TRBV7-9	NA	TRBJ2-1	CASSGGQALSYNEQFF	TGTGCCAGCAGCGGGGGACAGGCCCTCTCCTACAATGAGCAGTTCTTC
NA	TRBV4-2	NA	TRBJ2-2	CASNLVGGTTGELFF	TGTGCCAGCAACCTGGTAGGGGGGACCACCGGGGAGCTGTTTTTT
TRBD1	TRBV20-1	many	TRBJ2-5	CSALDRVETQYF	TGCAGTGCCCTGGACAGGGTAGAGACCCAGTACTTC
TRBD2	TRBV9	many	TRBJ2-5	CAGHGGKSQETQYF	TGTGCCGGCCACGGGGGGAAATCCCAAGAGACCCAGTACTTC
NA	TRBV20-1	few	TRBJ1-5	CSARRFPGQQMGSNQPQHF	TGCAGTGCTAGAAGATTCCCGGGACAACAAATGGGAAGCAATCAGCCCCAGCATTTT
NA	TRBV6-6	many	TRBJ1-1	CASSYTPRTEAFF	TGTGCCAGCAGTTACACCCCTCGTACTGAAGCTTTCTTT
NA	TRBV4-3	NA	TRBJ2-3	CASSQEVGRVYHTDTQYF	TGCGCCAGCAGCCAAGAAGTCGGCAGGGTGTATCACACAGATACGCAGTATTTT
TRBD2	TRBV29-1	NA	TRBJ2-5	CSARDYQETQYF	TGCAGCGCCCGGGACTATCAAGAGACCCAGTACTTC
NA	TRBV6-5	few	TRBJ2-1	CASSYQPNTNEQFF	TGTGCCAGCAGTTACCAGCCTAACACCAATGAGCAGTTCTTC
NA	TRBV5-1	many	TRBJ2-7	CASSLDRYEQYF	TGCGCCAGCAGCTTGGATCGGTACGAGCAGTACTTC
TRBD2	TRBV30	NA	TRBJ2-1	CAWGGLAELTYNEQFF	TGTGCCTGGGGGGGACTAGCGGAACTTACTTACAATGAGCAGTTCTTC
TRBD2	TRBV11-2	many	TRBJ2-1	CASRSGGFDEQFF	TGTGCCAGCAGGAGCGGGGGGTTTGATGAGCAGTTCTTC
NA	TRBV7-9	many	TRBJ2-7	CASSLGGADEQYF	TGTGCCAGCAGCCTAGGCGGGGCCGACGAGCAGTACTTC
NA	TRBV5-5	many	TRBJ1-6	CASSSTGTQNSPLHF	TGTGCCAGCAGCTCAACCGGGACGCAGAATTCACCCCTCCACTTT
TRBD2	TRBV11-2	NA	TRBJ2-3	CASSARGSGTDTQYF	TGTGCCAGCAGCGCCCGCGGGAGTGGCACAGATACGCAGTATTTT
TRBD1	TRBV7-6	many	TRBJ1-3	CASSPTGPLSGNTIYF	TGTGCCAGCAGCCCGACAGGGCCCCTCTCTGGAAACACCATATATTTT
NA	TRBV7-2	many	TRBJ2-7	CASSSFGEQYF	TGTGCCAGCAGCTCCTTCGGGGAGCAGTACTTC
NA	TRBV7-6	many	TRBJ2-1	CASSLGWGDNEQFF	TGTGCCAGCAGCTTAGGTTGGGGGGACAATGAGCAGTTCTTC
TRBD1	TRBV6-6	many	TRBJ2-7	CASSYPGQEPYF	TGTGCCAGCAGTTACCCTGGACAGGAGCCGTACTTC
TRBD1	TRBV20-1	many	TRBJ1-2	CSGGLTGGNYGYTF	TGCAGTGGTGGTTTGACAGGGGGTAACTATGGCTACACCTTC
NA	TRBV7-2	many	TRBJ1-1	CASSYRQNTEAFF	TGTGCCAGCAGCTATCGACAGAACACTGAAGCTTTCTTT
NA	TRBV6-5	few	TRBJ2-5	CASSYRHQETQYF	TGTGCCAGCAGTTACCGACACCAAGAGACCCAGTACTTC
NA	TRBV25-1	many	TRBJ2-5	CASSVARGGGETQYF	TGTGCCAGCAGTGTTGCGAGGGGGGGCGGAGAGACCCAGTACTTC
TRBD1	TRBV20-1	many	TRBJ1-5	CSARDRAQGARAWQPQHF	TGCAGTGCTAGAGATAGGGCACAGGGGGCAAGGGCGTGGCAGCCCCAGCATTTT
NA	TRBV20-1	many	TRBJ2-2	CSASGDRGGELFF	TGCAGTGCGAGTGGAGATAGGGGCGGGGAGCTGTTTTTT
NA	TRBV4-1	many	TRBJ1-6	CASSRLINPYNSPLHF	TGCGCCAGCAGCCGCCTGATAAATCCGTATAATTCACCCCTCCACTTT
NA	TRBV9	few	TRBJ1-5	CASSVVGGPQPQHF	TGTGCCAGCAGCGTAGTAGGGGGACCACAGCCCCAGCATTTT
NA	TRBV7-9	few	TRBJ1-3	CASSLAGSLGSDTIYF	TGTGCCAGCAGCTTAGCCGGATCGCTGGGGTCGGACACCATATATTTT
NA	TRBV4-2	many	TRBJ2-2	CASSQAYREGTGELFF	TGTGCCAGCAGCCAAGCTTACAGGGAGGGCACCGGGGAGCTGTTTTTT
NA	TRBV5-1	many	TRBJ1-6	CASSLEYSYNSPLHF	TGCGCCAGCAGCTTAGAATACTCCTATAATTCACCCCTCCACTTT
NA	TRBV5-6	many	TRBJ2-1	CASSFGNEQFF	TGTGCCAGCAGCTTTGGTAATGAGCAGTTCTTC
TRBD2	TRBV20-1	many	TRBJ2-1	CSAAPGLAAYNEQFF	TGCAGTGCTGCCCCGGGGCTAGCGGCCTACAATGAGCAGTTCTTC
TRBD1	TRBV10-3	NA	TRBJ2-1	CAISTRDRGNEQFF	TGTGCCATCAGTACCAGGGACAGGGGAAATGAGCAGTTCTTC
NA	TRBV27	many	TRBJ2-7	CASSNEGLGEQYF	TGTGCCAGCAGTAACGAGGGTCTGGGCGAGCAGTACTTC
NA	TRBV7-9	few	TRBJ1-2	CASRDGYGYTF	TGTGCCAGCAGAGACGGCTATGGCTACACCTTC
NA	TRBV7-2	many	TRBJ2-3	CASSRDWGDTQYF	TGTGCCAGCAGCCGAGACTGGGGGGATACGCAGTATTTT
NA	TRBV2	few	TRBJ2-7	CASKGRHYEQYF	TGTGCCAGCAAGGGACGCCACTACGAGCAGTACTTC
NA	TRBV20-1	many	TRBJ1-4	CSASFQPGRETNEKLFF	TGCAGTGCTAGTTTTCAGCCGGGACGGGAAACTAATGAAAAACTGTTTTTT